This TCR beta chain emerged from a study of cytomegalovirus exposure and HLA in healthy donors. Study overall: An earlier analysis found 100 million or so unique TCR beta sequences from about 190 million T cells.

PCR was performed using 60 Vbeta and 13 Jbeta primers. Generated by immunoSEQ multiplex PCR, the TCRdb table keeps only in-frame clones and is missing some. Among some 200,000 clones listed, roughly 80% were seen once. V shed 3 bases, J shed 15 bases, and the junction held 8 bases outside the gene matches. The CDR3 is 12 residues long. Germline CDR1 and CDR2: LNHDA and SQIVND (reference sequence). Sequences were obtained from PBMCs. This receptor was obtained from a girl aged 2 to 10 in good health and CMV-seronegative. The chain couples TRBV19 to TRBJ2-1, with TRBD1 matching over 7 bases. DNA for the CDR3: TGTGCCAGTAGTATCATAGGACAGGAGTTGTTCTTC. Encoded protein: CASSIIGQELFF. Full variable domain (rest looked up from reference TRBV19 and TRBJ2-1): DGGITQSPKYLFRKEGQNVTLSCEQNLNHDAMYWYRQDPGQGLRLIYYSQIVNDFQKGDIAEGYSVSREKKESFPLTVTSAQKNPTAFYLCASSIIGQELFFGPGTRLTVL.